A selection of T cell receptor beta chains follows, all from one sample in a study of blood T cell repertoires in COVID-19. Clones were read by immunoSEQ multiplex PCR, and TCRdb kept only the in-frame ones, dropping some. The sample lists a few hundred thousand clones, over 85% seen once, with roughly 4% in the top ten. The sample taken for sequencing was peripheral blood. The receptors derive from a woman aged 55-69 years with COVID-19, enrolled during active disease. CDR3s leave out the opening cysteine and the closing phenylalanine or tryptophan. Where a row states a size, it is once, few, many or the class of an expanded clone; other rows omit it.

-,TRBJ2-2,TRBV12-5,ASGLAGTGGFGTGELF
-,TRBJ2-4,TRBV5-6,ASSVFRGTKNIQY
-,TRBJ1-2,TRBV7-3,ASSFGGDYGYT
-,TRBJ2-1,TRBV7-2,ASSLTSGGYNEQF
-,TRBJ2-1,TRBV6-6,ASSYGQGAANEQF
-,TRBJ1-3,TRBV5-1,ASSTSPQGIVPGNTIY
-,TRBJ1-2,TRBV27,ASRPTGYYGYT
-,TRBJ2-1,TRBV18,ASSPVLSGTSGVNEQF
-,TRBJ1-3,TRBV28,ASSLGSRGNTIY
-,TRBJ1-2,TRBV20-1,SASGKGSGLTYGYT
-,TRBJ2-7,TRBV6-1,ASSEGLSYEQY
-,TRBJ2-3,TRBV5-1,ASSLGAH
-,TRBJ2-5,TRBV7-8,ASSLAKGGGTLLGTQY
-,TRBJ1-5,TRBV28,ASSLRDSSNQPQH
-,TRBJ2-7,TRBV5-1,ASSFSVYEQY
-,TRBJ1-2,TRBV7-9,ASLKTEANYGYT
-,TRBJ2-2,TRBV5-1,ASSLRLAGDVGELF
once,TRBJ1-5,TRBV18,ASSPSAQGNQPQH
-,TRBJ1-2,TRBV7-2,ASRPFRAGDYGYT
-,TRBJ2-3,TRBV29-1,SGVFSTDTQY
once,TRBJ2-7,TRBV28,ASTGPGGFEQY
-,TRBJ1-1,TRBV4-2,ASSQDPRQEYSNTEAF
-,TRBJ2-5,TRBV5-1,ASSLRGARGETQY
-,TRBJ2-6,TRBV28,ASSLPQFSGANVLT
-,TRBJ2-7,TRBV13,ATREGSEQY
-,TRBJ1-4,TRBV19,ASNSDRAGEKLF
few,TRBJ1-3,TRBV11-2,ASSLGQSSGNTIY
-,TRBJ2-3,TRBV11-2,ASSPPEGVAGSTDTQY
-,TRBJ1-2,TRBV14,ASSPDRGYGYT
-,TRBJ2-1,TRBV18,ASSPTGVNEQF
-,TRBJ1-4,TRBV5-1,ASSLANEKLF
-,TRBJ2-5,TRBV18,ASSPTTGGKETQY
-,TRBJ2-5,TRBV5-1,ASSWDRGQETQY
once,TRBJ2-1,TRBV19,ASGLAGDLYNEQF
-,TRBJ1-5,TRBV7-8,ASSPSGTGGQPQH
-,TRBJ2-7,TRBV5-6,ASSFYGYEQY
-,TRBJ2-7,TRBV7-2,ASSPGGQGKYEQY
-,TRBJ1-5,TRBV15,ATSRDREGDPTH
-,TRBJ2-7,TRBV10-3,AISGDRGLREQY
-,TRBJ2-3,TRBV7-9,ASSLLLAGTDTQY
-,TRBJ2-3,TRBV10-3,AIRKDRGSTDTQY
-,TRBJ1-5,TRBV30,AWSVGADQPQH
-,TRBJ2-6,TRBV5-4,ASSRGGDGANVLT
-,TRBJ2-5,TRBV29-1,SGERGAQETQY
-,TRBJ1-2,TRBV12-5,ASGLDGGGDGYT
-,TRBJ2-3,TRBV27,ASSLDLGGDTDTQY
-,TRBJ1-2,TRBV5-5,ASSLGLQGSYGYT
-,TRBJ2-3,TRBV9,ASSVFPGGGTDTQY
-,TRBJ1-1,TRBV9,ASSARGLITEAF
-,TRBJ2-2,TRBV6-5,ASARDRATGELF
-,TRBJ2-5,TRBV7-3,ASSLTSGGSETQY
-,TRBJ2-2,TRBV6-5,ASRGQGPTGELF
-,TRBJ1-5,TRBV29-1,SVGGQGNNQPQH